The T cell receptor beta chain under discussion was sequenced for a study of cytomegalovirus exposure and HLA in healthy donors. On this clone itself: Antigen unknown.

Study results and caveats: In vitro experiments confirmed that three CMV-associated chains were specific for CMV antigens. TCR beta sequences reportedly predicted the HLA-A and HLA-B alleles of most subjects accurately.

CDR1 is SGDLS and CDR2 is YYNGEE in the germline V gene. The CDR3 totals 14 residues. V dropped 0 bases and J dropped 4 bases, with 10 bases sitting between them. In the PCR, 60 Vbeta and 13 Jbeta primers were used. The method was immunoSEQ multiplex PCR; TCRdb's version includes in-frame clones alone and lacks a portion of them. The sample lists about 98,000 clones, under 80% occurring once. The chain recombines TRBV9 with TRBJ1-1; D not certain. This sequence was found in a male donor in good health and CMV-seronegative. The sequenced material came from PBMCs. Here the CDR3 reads CASSVATGFTEAFF. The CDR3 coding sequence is TGTGCCAGCAGCGTAGCTACGGGTTTCACTGAAGCTTTCTTT.